A selection of T cell receptor beta chains follows, all from one sample in a study of CD8+ T cells in alopecia areata. Generated by immunoSEQ multiplex PCR, the TCRdb table keeps only in-frame clones and is missing some. The sample yields roughly 150,000 clones, 50% to 65% seen once. Sequencing used CD8+ T cells sorted from blood, obtained at week 4, from a patient treated with tofacitinib. These receptors came from a human donor with alopecia areata. Both conserved end residues are part of each CDR3. A D gene is named only where the DNA matches it firmly. For some rows the clone size is stated as once, few or many, or as a class when expanded; others skip it.

TRBJ2-2 | few | TRBD1 | TRBV4-1 | TGCGCCAGCAGCCAAGGGCCGGGACAGTTGACCGGGGAGCTGTTTTTT | CASSQGPGQLTGELFF
TRBJ2-7 | few | TRBD1 | TRBV4-3 | TGCGCCAGCAGCCAAGTCCCGGGACAGGAGTCCTACGAGCAGTACTTC | CASSQVPGQESYEQYF
TRBJ2-1 | many | TRBD2 | TRBV6-4 | TGTGCCAGCAGTGATCAAGCGGGGGGCAATAATGAGCAGTTCTTC | CASSDQAGGNNEQFF
TRBJ1-5 | . | . | TRBV15 | TGTGCCACCAGCACCTCTTGGGAGAGTCAGCCCCAGCATTTT | CATSTSWESQPQHF
TRBJ1-5 | . | . | TRBV2 | TGTGCCAGCAAAATAGACAGCTTCAATCAGCCCCAGCATTTT | CASKIDSFNQPQHF
TRBJ1-1 | . | . | TRBV5-6 | TGTGCCAGCAGCTTGGAGATCTCGGGGGCATGGACTGAAGCTTTCTTT | CASSLEISGAWTEAFF
TRBJ2-2 | . | . | TRBV6-4 | TGTGCCAGCAGTGAGTCTAGCGACACCGGGGAGCTGTTTTTT | CASSESSDTGELFF
TRBJ2-5 | . | . | TRBV30 | TGTGCCTGGAGTCCCCTTCGGGGAGGAGAGACCCAGTACTTC | CAWSPLRGGETQYF
TRBJ2-7 | . | . | TRBV2 | TGTGCCAGCAGTGGGGACGACGGCGAGCAGTACTTC | CASSGDDGEQYF
TRBJ1-1 | . | . | TRBV5-4 | TGTGCCAGCAGCTTCTGGAGGGGCACTGAAGCTTTCTTT | CASSFWRGTEAFF
TRBJ2-3 | . | . | TRBV5-6 | TGTGCCAGCAGTCCACTGGGCACAGATACGCAGTATTTT | CASSPLGTDTQYF
TRBJ2-5 | . | TRBD2 | TRBV2 | TGTGCCAGCAGCTCCAAAAAAGGACTAGCGGAACAAGAGACCCAGTACTTC | CASSSKKGLAEQETQYF
TRBJ1-2 | . | . | TRBV9 | TGTGCCAGCAGCGTAGCTTGGAGCTACACCTTC | CASSVAWSYTF
TRBJ2-2 | . | TRBD1 | TRBV13 | TGTGCCAGCAGCCCTACAGGGGAACAGAACACCGGGGAGCTGTTTTTT | CASSPTGEQNTGELFF
TRBJ1-5 | . | . | TRBV7-9 | TGTGCCAGCAGCTTTGGGGGTTCGGGGCAGCCCCAGCATTTT | CASSFGGSGQPQHF
TRBJ2-5 | few | . | TRBV7-9 | TGTGCCAGCAGTAAAGAGACCCAGTACTTC | CASSKETQYF
TRBJ2-7 | once | . | TRBV30 | TGTGCCTGGACCAAGGGAGAATGGTTGGAGCAGTACTTC | CAWTKGEWLEQYF
TRBJ2-1 | . | . | TRBV7-3 | TGTGCCAGCAGCTTAATAGGCAGCCACAATGAGCAGTTCTTC | CASSLIGSHNEQFF
TRBJ2-2 | . | TRBD2 | TRBV4-3 | TGCGCCAGCGGGCCGGGGGGCACCGGGGAGCTGTTTTTT | CASGPGGTGELFF
TRBJ1-5 | . | . | TRBV13 | TGTGCCAGCAGCTCTGGGGGGACCAATCAGCCCCAGCATTTT | CASSSGGTNQPQHF
TRBJ2-7 | . | TRBD2 | TRBV29-1 | TGCAGCGGGGGGACTAGCCACGAGCAGTACTTC | CSGGTSHEQYF
TRBJ1-2 | few | . | TRBV7-9 | TGTGCCAGCAGCTCCCGCAGGGGCGGAAACTATGGCTACACCTTC | CASSSRRGGNYGYTF
TRBJ2-1 | . | TRBD1 | TRBV5-6 | TGTGCCAGCAGCTACGGGACAGGGAGGAATGAGCAGTTCTTC | CASSYGTGRNEQFF
TRBJ1-5 | . | TRBD1 | TRBV7-9 | TGTGCCAGCAGCAAGACAGGGGCCAGCAATCAGCCCCAGCATTTT | CASSKTGASNQPQHF
TRBJ1-6 | few | . | TRBV5-6 | TGTGCCAGCAGCCGGGTAGGGGATTCACCCCTCCACTTT | CASSRVGDSPLHF
TRBJ1-2 | few | TRBD1 | TRBV7-9 | TGTGCCAGCAGCTCGGGACAGGGGAGCAACTATGGCTACACCTTC | CASSSGQGSNYGYTF
TRBJ2-5 | . | . | TRBV5-6 | TGTGCCAGCAGTCCGAGCGGAGGGGGTGAAGAGACCCAGTACTTC | CASSPSGGGEETQYF
TRBJ2-3 | . | . | TRBV7-3 | TGTGCCAGCAGCTTAGTCGGGGGTACCACAGATACGCAGTATTTT | CASSLVGGTTDTQYF
TRBJ2-2 | . | . | TRBV5-4 | TGTGCCAGCAGCTTGGATGCCACCGGGGAGCTGTTTTTT | CASSLDATGELFF
TRBJ1-5 | . | . | TRBV10-3 | TGTGCCATCAGTGAGTCGGTGGCCAATCAGCCCCAGCATTTT | CAISESVANQPQHF
TRBJ1-1 | few | . | TRBV25-1 | TGTGCCAGCAGTTCCCCAGGGACTGTGAACACTGAAGCTTTCTTT | CASSSPGTVNTEAFF
TRBJ2-2 | once | . | TRBV29-1 | TGCAGCGTTGACGGACACGACACCGGGGAGCTGTTTTTT | CSVDGHDTGELFF
TRBJ1-1 | . | . | TRBV19 | TGTGCCAGTACCCGAAGGGGATTTGGGGCTTTCTTT | CASTRRGFGAFF
TRBJ2-7 | . | . | TRBV5-6 | TGTGCCAGCAGCTATAGTGGTAGCTCCTACGAGCAGTACTTC | CASSYSGSSYEQYF
TRBJ2-3 | . | TRBD2 | TRBV29-1 | TGCAGCGGATACCCCTCGGGGGGGACACATGGAGATACGCAGTATTTT | CSGYPSGGTHGDTQYF
TRBJ2-2 | . | TRBD2 | TRBV2 | TGTGCCAGCAGGGCCGGGACTACTAACACCGGGGAGCTGTTTTTT | CASRAGTTNTGELFF
TRBJ2-1 | . | . | TRBV29-1 | TGCAGCGTTCGAGACAGCTACAATGAGCAGTTCTTC | CSVRDSYNEQFF
TRBJ2-1 | few | TRBD1 | TRBV10-3 | TGTGCCATCACCGACCGGGACAGGGAATACAATGAGCAGTTCTTC | CAITDRDREYNEQFF
TRBJ2-1 | few | . | TRBV6-5 | TGTGCCAGCAGCCCCGGACAGATCAATGAGCAGTTCTTC | CASSPGQINEQFF